This record looks at one T cell receptor (beta chain) sequence and its context. Its target is unknown. This CDR3 contains 19 residues. Trimming at V came to 3 bases and at J to 1 base, leaving 14 bases not matched to a gene. Germline V gene lookup returns CDR1 MDHEN and CDR2 SYDVKM. PCR amplification relied on 60 Vbeta primers (plus 13 Jbeta primers). Sequencing was performed with immunoSEQ multiplex PCR; in TCRdb, only in-frame clones are kept and a portion is missing. Of about 93,000 clones listed, 82% are singletons. The record originates from a study of cytomegalovirus exposure and HLA in healthy donors. Study-wide results and caveats: TCR sequences were mostly rare, though some public TCRs occurred in many donors.

The sequencing input was PBMCs. The source is a middle-aged man in good health and CMV-seronegative. The rearrangement uses TRBV28 and TRBJ2-5, with 10 bases aligning to TRBD2. CDR3 nucleotides: TGTGCCAGCAGTTTCCCCGGGATAGCGGGGGGTCCCTCCCAAGAGACCCAGTACTTC. Translated, it gives CASSFPGIAGGPSQETQYF.